This is a list of T cell receptor beta chains from one sample in a study of blood T cell repertoires in COVID-19. Libraries were prepared by immunoSEQ multiplex PCR; TCRdb keeps only in-frame clonotypes and omits some of them. The data contain some 520,000 clones, approximately 92% of them seen just once; the ten biggest clones take up roughly 0.9%. The specimen sequenced was peripheral blood. These receptors were obtained from a man between 18 and 29 years old with COVID-19, enrolled during active disease. CDR3s include the opening cysteine and the closing phenylalanine or tryptophan. Fields, in order: clone size, D gene, J gene, V gene, CDR3 protein, CDR3 DNA. A D gene is named only where the DNA matches it firmly. Some rows mark clone size as missing; the rest say once, few, many or name a class of expanded clone.

clone_size: -; d_call: TRBD2; j_call: TRBJ2-2; v_call: TRBV6-6; cdr3_aa: CASSWGGIGELFF; cdr3_nt: TGTGCCAGCAGTTGGGGGGGGATCGGGGAGCTGTTTTTT
clone_size: -; d_call: -; j_call: TRBJ2-7; v_call: TRBV5-5; cdr3_aa: CASFSELKRYEQYF; cdr3_nt: TGTGCCAGCTTCTCTGAACTGAAGAGGTACGAGCAGTACTTC
clone_size: -; d_call: -; j_call: TRBJ2-6; v_call: TRBV27; cdr3_aa: CASSLWAGSQSGANVLTF; cdr3_nt: TGTGCCAGCAGTTTATGGGCAGGGTCGCAATCTGGGGCCAACGTCCTGACTTTC
clone_size: -; d_call: TRBD2; j_call: TRBJ2-1; v_call: TRBV11-2; cdr3_aa: CASSPWTSGRYNEQFF; cdr3_nt: TGTGCCAGCAGCCCATGGACTAGCGGGAGATACAATGAGCAGTTCTTC
clone_size: -; d_call: -; j_call: TRBJ1-1; v_call: TRBV6-5; cdr3_aa: CASRKNRDQDTEAFF; cdr3_nt: TGTGCCAGCAGAAAAAACAGAGATCAGGACACTGAAGCTTTCTTT
clone_size: -; d_call: TRBD1; j_call: TRBJ2-3; v_call: TRBV7-9; cdr3_aa: CASSSGQGAKPDTQYF; cdr3_nt: TGTGCCAGCAGCTCGGGACAGGGGGCGAAACCAGATACGCAGTATTTT
clone_size: -; d_call: -; j_call: TRBJ2-7; v_call: TRBV14; cdr3_aa: CASSRAGFGYEQYF; cdr3_nt: TGTGCCAGCAGCCGGGCAGGGTTCGGATACGAGCAGTACTTC
clone_size: once; d_call: -; j_call: TRBJ1-2; v_call: TRBV4-1; cdr3_aa: CASSQENGAGYTF; cdr3_nt: TGCGCCAGCAGCCAAGAAAATGGGGCTGGCTACACCTTC
clone_size: -; d_call: TRBD1; j_call: TRBJ2-1; v_call: TRBV2; cdr3_aa: CASGGQSVGNEQFF; cdr3_nt: TGTGCCAGCGGGGGACAGTCGGTGGGTAATGAGCAGTTCTTC
clone_size: few; d_call: -; j_call: TRBJ1-5; v_call: TRBV4-2; cdr3_aa: CASSQAGAGQPQHF; cdr3_nt: TGTGCCAGCAGCCAAGCAGGGGCAGGCCAGCCCCAGCATTTT
clone_size: -; d_call: -; j_call: TRBJ2-1; v_call: TRBV7-2; cdr3_aa: CASSSGDHQTKQFF; cdr3_nt: TGTGCCAGCAGCTCAGGGGACCATCAAACGAAGCAGTTCTTC
clone_size: -; d_call: -; j_call: TRBJ2-2; v_call: TRBV5-5; cdr3_aa: CASSLRESGELFF; cdr3_nt: TGTGCCAGCAGCTTGAGGGAGAGCGGGGAGCTGTTTTTT
clone_size: -; d_call: -; j_call: TRBJ2-7; v_call: TRBV18; cdr3_aa: CASSPLGPQGSMGNEQYF; cdr3_nt: TGTGCCAGCTCACCACTAGGCCCCCAGGGGTCGATGGGAAACGAGCAGTACTTC
clone_size: -; d_call: TRBD1; j_call: TRBJ2-5; v_call: TRBV29-1; cdr3_aa: CSVEKNRGFETQYF; cdr3_nt: TGCAGCGTTGAAAAAAACAGGGGGTTCGAGACCCAGTACTTC
clone_size: -; d_call: -; j_call: TRBJ2-1; v_call: TRBV13; cdr3_aa: CASSLGGEWDEQFF; cdr3_nt: TGTGCCAGCAGCTTAGGGGGCGAATGGGATGAGCAGTTCTTC
clone_size: -; d_call: TRBD2; j_call: TRBJ2-3; v_call: TRBV7-6; cdr3_aa: CASSLAGGGAGTDTQYF; cdr3_nt: TGTGCCAGCAGCTTAGCCGGCGGGGGGGCCGGCACAGATACGCAGTATTTT
clone_size: -; d_call: -; j_call: TRBJ2-7; v_call: TRBV5-5; cdr3_aa: CASSLGDLTYEQYF; cdr3_nt: TGTGCCAGCAGCTTGGGGGACTTAACCTACGAGCAGTACTTC
clone_size: once; d_call: -; j_call: TRBJ2-7; v_call: TRBV10-2; cdr3_aa: CASSAAYEQYF; cdr3_nt: TGCGCCAGCAGTGCAGCCTACGAGCAGTACTTC
clone_size: -; d_call: TRBD1; j_call: TRBJ2-1; v_call: TRBV25-1; cdr3_aa: CASSSPGGEQFF; cdr3_nt: TGTGCCAGCAGTTCCCCAGGGGGTGAGCAGTTCTTC
clone_size: -; d_call: -; j_call: TRBJ1-1; v_call: TRBV7-2; cdr3_aa: CASSLEGWAFF; cdr3_nt: TGTGCCAGCAGCTTAGAGGGGTGGGCTTTCTTT
clone_size: once; d_call: TRBD2; j_call: TRBJ2-6; v_call: TRBV5-1; cdr3_aa: CASSFVAGGPRGANVLTF; cdr3_nt: TGCGCCAGCAGCTTCGTGGCGGGGGGGCCTAGAGGGGCCAACGTCCTGACTTTC
clone_size: -; d_call: -; j_call: TRBJ2-7; v_call: TRBV4-1; cdr3_aa: CASSLDSPLYEQYF; cdr3_nt: TGCGCCAGCAGCCTCGACTCGCCCCTCTACGAGCAGTACTTC
clone_size: -; d_call: -; j_call: TRBJ2-1; v_call: TRBV24-1; cdr3_aa: CATSDPLSSYNEQFF; cdr3_nt: TGTGCCACCAGTGATCCCCTGAGCTCCTACAATGAGCAGTTCTTC
clone_size: -; d_call: TRBD2; j_call: TRBJ2-2; v_call: TRBV5-4; cdr3_aa: CASSSTGLANTGELFF; cdr3_nt: TGTGCCAGCAGCTCAACTGGACTAGCGAACACCGGGGAGCTGTTTTTT
clone_size: -; d_call: -; j_call: TRBJ2-5; v_call: TRBV24-1; cdr3_aa: CATSDLGQPQETQYF; cdr3_nt: TGTGCCACCAGTGATTTAGGACAGCCGCAAGAGACCCAGTACTTC
clone_size: -; d_call: TRBD2; j_call: TRBJ2-1; v_call: TRBV7-3; cdr3_aa: CASSLIAGGPYNEQFF; cdr3_nt: TGTGCCAGCAGCCTTATAGCGGGAGGGCCCTACAATGAGCAGTTCTTC
clone_size: -; d_call: TRBD2; j_call: TRBJ2-7; v_call: TRBV12-3/TRBV12-4; cdr3_aa: CASLGGSSYEQYF; cdr3_nt: TGTGCCAGCCTCGGGGGGAGTTCTTACGAGCAGTACTTC
clone_size: -; d_call: -; j_call: TRBJ2-2; v_call: TRBV4-2; cdr3_aa: CASSQDMAGFSGELFF; cdr3_nt: TGTGCCAGCAGCCAAGATATGGCAGGGTTTTCTGGGGAGCTGTTTTTT
clone_size: few; d_call: -; j_call: TRBJ2-5; v_call: TRBV9; cdr3_aa: CASSSPPFKAQYF; cdr3_nt: TGTGCCAGCAGTAGCCCTCCTTTCAAGGCCCAGTACTTC
clone_size: -; d_call: TRBD1; j_call: TRBJ1-2; v_call: TRBV5-8; cdr3_aa: CASSPRDRNLYGYTF; cdr3_nt: TGTGCCAGCAGCCCCCGGGACAGGAACCTCTATGGCTACACCTTC
clone_size: -; d_call: TRBD2; j_call: TRBJ2-1; v_call: TRBV4-2; cdr3_aa: CASSHGGSSYNEQFF; cdr3_nt: TGTGCCAGCAGCCACGGGGGGAGCTCCTACAATGAGCAGTTCTTC
clone_size: -; d_call: TRBD2; j_call: TRBJ2-7; v_call: TRBV5-1; cdr3_aa: CASSLGLAGPQGYEQYF; cdr3_nt: TGCGCCAGCAGCTTGGGGCTAGCGGGACCCCAGGGGTACGAGCAGTACTTC
clone_size: -; d_call: -; j_call: TRBJ1-6; v_call: TRBV27; cdr3_aa: CASSTPLGTLHF; cdr3_nt: TGTGCCAGCAGTACCCCCCTCGGGACCCTCCACTTT
clone_size: once; d_call: -; j_call: TRBJ1-2; v_call: TRBV7-3; cdr3_aa: CASSLNGVGYTF; cdr3_nt: TGTGCCAGCAGCTTAAACGGGGTCGGCTACACCTTC
clone_size: -; d_call: -; j_call: TRBJ2-7; v_call: TRBV3-1/TRBV3-2; cdr3_aa: CASSQGAYGSEYEQYF; cdr3_nt: TGTGCCAGCAGCCAAGGCGCCTACGGTAGTGAGTACGAGCAGTACTTC
clone_size: -; d_call: TRBD2; j_call: TRBJ2-3; v_call: TRBV3-1/TRBV3-2; cdr3_aa: CASSQQRGTLTDTQYF; cdr3_nt: TGTGCCAGCAGCCAACAGCGGGGGACCCTCACAGATACGCAGTATTTT